This TCR beta chain was identified during a study of T cell changes during pregnancy in multiple sclerosis. V was pared by 3 bases and J by 8 bases, with 9 bases of the junction left unmatched. The CDR3 contains 15 residues. Germline V lookup: CDR1 SEHNR, CDR2 FQNEAQ (reference sequence). The method was immunoSEQ multiplex PCR; TCRdb's version includes in-frame clones alone and lacks a portion of them. The sample carries 30,000 to 40,000 clones, around nine tenths recorded once. This rearrangement joins TRBV7-9 to TRBJ1-2; TRBD1 agrees at 10 bases. This sequence was found in a female donor in good health, enrolled as a control in a pregnancy study. Sequenced here: CD4+ T cells from peripheral blood mononuclear cells, sampled in the second trimester of pregnancy. In DNA, the CDR3 is TGTGCCAGCAGCTTCGCCTCGACAGGGGGCGAAGGCTACACCTTC. It is translated as CASSFASTGGEGYTF.